This T cell receptor beta chain was retrieved from a study of cytomegalovirus exposure and HLA in healthy donors. Whole-study context: Out of about 179 million T cells, an earlier analysis found about 120 million unique TCR beta sequences in total.

Primers included in the PCR were 60 Vbeta and 13 Jbeta primers. Data came from immunoSEQ multiplex PCR; TCRdb stores just in-frame clones and leaves some out. The repertoire includes roughly 160,000 clones, around 73% of them detected once, and 5.4% sits in the top ten. This clone was detected only once. Its antigen is not known. The study, taken as a whole, reports: Upon later analysis, TCR association rates were observed to vary by HLA locus, being highest for DRB1 and lowest for HLA-C.

This clonotype was obtained from a woman under 30 in good health and CMV-seropositive. Sequenced input: PBMCs.

The CDR3 spells CASSLQFPSGGAFF. CDR3 coding DNA: TGTGCCAGCAGTTTACAGTTTCCCTCTGGCGGAGCTTTCTTT. V and J are TRBV27 and TRBJ1-1, with no clear D. Trimming cost V 2 bases and J 10 bases, with 17 bases left between them. Germline assignment: CDR1 MNHEY and CDR2 SMNVEV (reference sequence). This CDR3 region has 14 residues.